The table lists the clone carrying this TCR beta chain with many counts. Its antigen is not identified. This sample was taken from a study of response to subunit inactivated influenza vaccine. TCRdb reprocessed the RT-PCR reads with MiXCR, giving one entry per CDR3 protein. Counted here are around 580,000 distinct CDR3 sequences, 10% to 15% occurring once; the ten biggest clones make up more than 8.5%. The ends lost 0 bases at V and 1 base at J; junction bases unmatched: 1. Germline V lookup: CDR1 MNHEY, CDR2 SMNVEV (reference sequence). The CDR3 contains 16 residues. Whole-study results and caveats: Few new T cells, the authors suggested, are recruited by each seasonal influenza vaccination.

The source is a man between 45 and 60 years old who received an inactivated influenza vaccine. This chain connects TRBV27 to TRBJ2-2, with 8 bases fitting TRBD1. The sample was PBMCs from blood, taken on the day of vaccination. CDR3 nucleotide sequence: TGTGCCAGCAGTTTATCGGGGACAGGGAACACCGGGGAGCTGTTTTTT. Amino acids: CASSLSGTGNTGELFF.